Detailed here is one T cell receptor (beta chain). Its specificity is unknown. A clone one base away is much larger, so this may be a read error. The data were obtained in a study of tumor-infiltrating lymphocytes in primary liver carcinoma. Regarding the study as a whole: A significantly higher top-250-clone fraction was found in tumors than in blood (p = 0.039).

The germline V and J ends were trimmed by 7 bases and 6 bases, with 16 bases remaining between them. The CDR3 is 13 residues long. Germline V gene lookup returns CDR1 MNHNS and CDR2 SASEGT. The authors took blood RNA from unsorted whole blood and also extracted germline DNA. Chronic HBV infection was present, with no prior treatment. Presurgery, 4 to 4.5 milliliters of peripheral blood were collected. From around 0.5 ug of total RNA, TCR beta-specific cDNA was reverse-transcribed using a constant-region primer. Amplification in three nested multiplex PCR rounds with slightly modified ARM-PCR gave rise to TCR beta libraries. Rounds one and two of PCR, each of 9 to 11 cycles, were primed with TRBV1-TRBV30 forward primers and a C-beta reverse primer. From the multiplex PCR reads, TCRdb called clonotypes with MiXCR, one entry per CDR3 protein. The sample records almost 200,000 distinct CDR3 sequences, 65% being singletons.

The sample was peripheral blood. This receptor was taken from a woman aged 55-70 years with primary liver carcinoma and hepatitis B virus infection. This sequence joins TRBV6-1 and TRBJ2-7; possible D gene TRBD1, 6 bases. For the CDR3, the DNA is TGTGCCAGCAACCTGGGACACCTCTGCGAGCAGTACTTC. It translates to CASNLGHLCEQYF.